These 21 T cell receptor beta chains originate from one sample sequenced in a study of blood T cell repertoires in COVID-19. Sequenced by immunoSEQ multiplex PCR; TCRdb stores in-frame clones only, minus some. Of over 250,000 clones listed, 75% to 90% are singletons. The sample was peripheral blood. These receptors came from a man aged 45 to 65 with acute or convalescent COVID-19.

The DNA for the CDR3 is TGTGCCATCAGTGAGTCGATGGCGGCTAACTATGGCTACACCTTC. This codes for CAISESMAANYGYTF. The chain has TRBV10-3 and TRBJ1-2; D unresolved. CDR3 length: 15 amino acids. The germline V and J ends were trimmed by 0 bases and 0 bases, with 8 bases remaining between them. Germline values: CDR1 ENHRY, CDR2 SYGVKD.

The chain joins TRBV10-1 to TRBJ1-2; D perhaps matches TRBD1 (6 bases). With 6 bases removed from V and 8 bases from J, the gap between germline ends came to 16 bases. Per germline, CDR1 WNHNN and CDR2 SYGVQD (reference sequence). The CDR3 totals 13 residues. The CDR3 region has the DNA TGCGCCAGCAGCCGGGACACCGGTTTCGGCTACACCTTC. Protein: CASSRDTGFGYTF.

The V and J genes are TRBV7-3 and TRBJ1-1; D is perhaps TRBD1 (6 bases). V was clipped by 4 bases and J by 6 bases, with 9 bases between them. From germline, CDR1 is SGHTA and CDR2 FQGTGA. The CDR3 sequence is 12 residues long. CDR3 nucleotide sequence: TGTGCCAGCAGCTCGGGGGGGCCTGAAGCTTTCTTT. As protein: CASSSGGPEAFF.

The rearrangement uses TRBV7-9 and TRBJ2-3, with D possibly TRBD2 on 7 matching bases. The germline V and J ends were trimmed by 5 bases and 2 bases, with 20 bases remaining between them. This CDR3 spans 17 amino acids. From germline, CDR1 is SEHNR and CDR2 FQNEAQ (reference sequence). The CDR3 reads CASSPRGGTEPTDTQYF. As DNA, the CDR3 is TGTGCCAGCAGCCCGAGGGGGGGGACGGAACCCACAGATACGCAGTATTTT.

This clone was seen more than once but under ten times. V usage is TRBV20-1 and J usage is TRBJ2-7, with a weak D call TRBD1 (6 bases). The CDR3 consists of 13 residues. CDR1 is DFQATT, CDR2 SNEGSKA, per germline (reference sequence). Trimming stripped 3 bases from V and 1 base from J, with 10 bases between. In DNA, the CDR3 is TGCAGTGCTAGTCGGGACACTTCCTACGAGCAGTACTTC. Translation: CSASRDTSYEQYF.

The chain couples TRBV9 to TRBJ1-3; D is unresolved. This CDR3 has 13 residues. Germline V gene lookup returns CDR1 SGDLS and CDR2 YYNGEE. V was clipped by 0 bases and J by 4 bases, with 5 bases between them. The CDR3 loop reads CASSVDPGNTIYF. CDR3 DNA: TGTGCCAGCAGCGTAGATCCGGGAAACACCATATATTTT.

This chain uses TRBV12-3 or TRBV12-4 with TRBJ1-1; no firm D call. This CDR3 spans 13 amino acids. Trimming removed 3 bases from V and 3 bases from J, with 8 bases in between. DNA for the CDR3: TGTGCCAGCAGTTTCGTGGAGGACACTGAAGCTTTCTTT. It is translated as CASSFVEDTEAFF.

The chain recombines TRBV19 with TRBJ1-2, with D possibly TRBD1 on 6 matching bases. This CDR3 has 17 amino acids. Looked up from germline, CDR1 is LNHDA and CDR2 is SQIVND (reference sequence). Trimming pared 5 bases from V and 6 bases from J, leaving 25 bases between. CDR3 nucleotide sequence: TGTGCCAGTAGTTCCCTTATACAGGGCAAGACTAGCGATGGCTACACCTTC. Amino acids: CASSSLIQGKTSDGYTF.

The chain is built from TRBV24-1 and TRBJ2-3, with 10 positions matching TRBD2. The CDR3 is 18 amino acids. J gave up 5 bases and V 4 bases, and 14 bases lay outside the gene matches. Germline V gene sequence: CDR1 KGHDR, CDR2 SFDVKD. CDR3 coding DNA: TGTGCCACCAGTGACCCGAATCCCAGCGGGGGGGCCGTAGATACGCAGTATTTT. Its translation: CATSDPNPSGGAVDTQYF.

This rearrangement joins TRBV12-3 or TRBV12-4 to TRBJ2-4; the match to TRBD1 covers 7 bases. The CDR3 extends over 13 amino acids. The ends lost 3 bases at V and 6 bases at J; junction bases unmatched: 2. CDR3 protein: CASSFGQANIQYF. CDR3 nucleotides: TGTGCCAGCAGTTTCGGACAGGCAAACATTCAGTACTTC.

Details on this clone: The sample has other DNA sequences that encode this CDR3 too. The chain is built from TRBV29-1 and TRBJ2-7, with TRBD1 matching 7 bases. Germline lookup yields CDR1 SQVTM and CDR2 ANQGSEA. The V segment lost 3 bases and the J segment 3 bases; nucleotides outside the gene matches: 8. The CDR3 covers 14 residues. Here the CDR3 DNA reads TGCAGCGTTGAGGGCCCAGGGGGTATCTACGAGCAGTACTTC. Residues: CSVEGPGGIYEQYF.

V usage is TRBV3-1 (or the pseudogene TRBV3-2) and J usage is TRBJ2-7, with 8 bases that match TRBD2. V dropped 2 bases and J dropped 3; count of bases not matched to a gene: 9. This CDR3 is built from 16 residues. Germline CDR1 LGHDT, CDR2 YNNKEL (reference sequence). The CDR3 loop reads CASSQSVRLAGYEQYF. The CDR3 DNA is TGTGCCAGCAGCCAATCGGTTCGGCTAGCGGGCTACGAGCAGTACTTC.

The V gene is TRBV9, the J gene TRBJ1-5, with D unresolved. The V end lost 4 bases, the J end lost 0 bases, and 8 bases lay between the germline ends. CDR3 length: 14 amino acids. The germline CDR1 and CDR2 sequences are SGDLS and YYNGEE. CDR3: CASSPDYSNQPQHF. DNA of the CDR3: TGTGCCAGCAGCCCGGACTATAGCAATCAGCCCCAGCATTTT.

The rearrangement joins TRBV11-1 to TRBJ2-7; tentative D call: TRBD1 (6 bases). Trimming stripped 4 bases from V and 3 bases from J, with 13 bases between. Germline V gene data show CDR1 as SGHAT and CDR2 as FQDESV (reference sequence). CDR3 length: 14 residues. As DNA, the CDR3 is TGTGCCAGCAGCTACCGGGACACCGGCTACGAGCAGTACTTC. This gives the protein CASSYRDTGYEQYF.

The rearrangement joins TRBV29-1 to TRBJ2-1, with 8 bases fitting TRBD1. The germline CDR1 and CDR2 sequences are SQVTM and ANQGSEA. The CDR3 sequence is 12 residues long. Unmatched junction bases numbered 4, after V lost 4 bases and J lost 8 bases. In DNA form, the CDR3 reads TGCAGCGTTGCACAGGGGGTAGATGAGCAGTTCTTC. Translating gives CSVAQGVDEQFF.

For the CDR3, the DNA is TGTGCCAGCAGCCCCCAAGTCGCTAGCGAAGCTTTCTTT. Its translation is CASSPQVASEAFF. The chain is built from TRBV12-3 or TRBV12-4 and TRBJ1-1, with D uncertain. This CDR3 has 13 amino acids. V was clipped by 6 bases and J by 8 bases, with 16 bases between them.

This clone was seen only once. This chain links TRBV5-5 with TRBJ2-7; 12 nucleotides match TRBD1. The junction had 7 bases not matched to a gene; V was cut back by 2 bases and J by 7 bases. The CDR3 is 15 amino acids. Germline CDR1 SGHKS, CDR2 YYEKEE (reference sequence). The CDR3 is CASSLSGQGALEQYF. CDR3 in DNA: TGTGCCAGCAGCTTATCGGGACAGGGGGCCTTAGAGCAGTACTTC.

The J gene is TRBJ1-2, the V gene TRBV7-9, with D possibly being TRBD1 (6 bases). Trimming left V 5 bases short and J 6 bases short, with 13 bases between. From germline, CDR1 is SEHNR and CDR2 FQNEAQ (reference sequence). The CDR3 runs 13 residues. As DNA, the CDR3 is TGTGCCAGCAGCCCAGCTCGGGACAATGGCTACACCTTC. Translating gives CASSPARDNGYTF. The entire variable domain, with the rest obtained from reference TRBV7-9 and TRBJ1-2, is as follows: DTGVSQNPRHKITKRGQNVTFRCDPISEHNRLYWYRQTLGQGPEFLTYFQNEAQLEKSRLLSDRFSAERPKGSFSTLEIQRTEQGDSAMYLCASSPARDNGYTFGSGTRLTVV.

The rearrangement links TRBV7-6 to TRBJ2-7, with D hard to call. The CDR3 length is 13 residues. Germline lookup yields CDR1 SGHVS and CDR2 FNYEAQ. Trimming stripped 5 bases from V and 2 bases from J, with 10 bases between. Written as DNA, the CDR3 is TGTGCCAGCAGCACCGCAGGCCCCTACGAGCAGTACTTC. It translates to CASSTAGPYEQYF.

The chain uses TRBV7-3 and TRBJ2-1; TRBD2 is a possible D gene (6 bases). The V gene lost 5 bases and the J gene lost 4 bases, with 12 bases spanning the gap. The CDR3 runs to 14 residues. In germline, CDR1 is SGHTA, CDR2 FQGTGA. DNA of the CDR3: TGTGCCAGCAGCCAACAACGGGGGTACAATGAGCAGTTCTTC. Encoded protein: CASSQQRGYNEQFF.

This clone was detected ten times or more. The V gene is TRBV4-1, the J gene TRBJ2-7, with 8 bases identical to TRBD1. Trimming cost V 1 base and J 6 bases; bases outside gene matches: 8. The CDR3 is 15 amino acids. Germline CDR1 reads MGHRA; CDR2 reads YSYEKL. The DNA of the CDR3 is TGCGCCAGCAGCCAAGGTGGACAGGGCATACGCGAGCAGTACTTC. It translates to CASSQGGQGIREQYF.